A single sample gave rise to the 27 T cell receptor beta chains below, sequenced in a study of immune evolution from preneoplasia to lung adenocarcinoma. The repertoire was sequenced with immunoSEQ multiplex PCR; TCRdb's copy has only in-frame clones and lacks some. The repertoire holds approximately 5,000 clones, roughly 79% seen once, with 9.5% to 13% in the top ten. Sequences were obtained from FFPE adjacent normal lung tissue. These receptors were taken from a donor aged 70 or over with lung adenocarcinoma.

The chain joins TRBV7-9 to TRBJ2-7; possible D gene TRBD1, 6 bases. V was trimmed by 11 bases and J by 0 bases, leaving 11 bases between them. CDR3 size: 12 residues. Germline V CDR1 and CDR2: SEHNR, FQNEAQ (reference sequence). The CDR3 bases are TGTGCCTTGCAGGACAGCTCCTACGAGCAGTACTTC. Residues: CALQDSSYEQYF.

The chain links TRBV6-1 to TRBJ2-1; TRBD1 is a possible D gene (5 bases). From germline, CDR1 is MNHNS and CDR2 SASEGT. V lost 6 bases, J lost 0 bases, and 9 bases lay in between. The CDR3 has 14 amino acids. The CDR3 sequence is CASSAGSSYNEQFF. Written as DNA, the CDR3 is TGTGCCAGCAGCGCAGGGTCCTCCTACAATGAGCAGTTCTTC.

The V and J genes are TRBV5-6 and TRBJ1-1, with D maybe TRBD1 (6 bases). The CDR3 has 12 amino acids. With 4 bases removed from V and 4 bases from J, the gap between germline ends came to 8 bases. The germline gives CDR1 SGHDT, CDR2 YYEEEE. The CDR3 DNA reads TGTGCCAGCAGCCTCAGGGGCACTGAAGCTTTCTTT. Its translation: CASSLRGTEAFF.

The chain joins TRBV12-5 to TRBJ1-3; D is unclear. The CDR3 has 12 amino acids. V shed 6 bases and J shed 4 bases, with 7 bases lying between them. From germline, CDR1 is LGHNT and CDR2 FRNRAP. In DNA, the CDR3 is TGTGCTAGTGGGGGATCAGGAAACACCATATATTTT. Encoded protein: CASGGSGNTIYF.

The chain has TRBV4-1 and TRBJ1-1; D not certain. Trimming took 0 bases from V and 1 from J, leaving 6 bases between them. CDR1 is MGHRA and CDR2 is YSYEKL in the germline V gene. The CDR3 runs to 14 residues. The CDR3 region has the DNA TGCGCCAGCAGCCAAGAGGTCAGGAACACTGAAGCTTTCTTT. It yields the protein CASSQEVRNTEAFF.

The chain uses TRBV5-1 and TRBJ2-6, with D unresolved. Germline CDR1 reads SGHRS; CDR2 reads YFSETQ. This CDR3 region has 15 residues. With 0 bases removed from V and 0 bases from J, the gap between germline ends came to 4 bases. This CDR3 reads CASSLVGSGANVLTF. The CDR3 nucleotides are TGCGCCAGCAGCTTGGTGGGCTCTGGGGCCAACGTCCTGACTTTC.

This clone came up once. V gene TRBV10-3 combines with J gene TRBJ1-1; maybe TRBD1 (5 bases). The CDR3 has 15 residues. Trimming removed 3 bases from V and 1 base from J, with 12 bases in between. The germline V gene has CDR1 ENHRY and CDR2 SYGVKD. As DNA, the CDR3 is TGTGCCATCAGTGACGGGCAGGGCTCGAACACTGAAGCTTTCTTT. Its translation is CAISDGQGSNTEAFF.

J is TRBJ2-5 and V is TRBV11-2, with D unclear. Germline V gives CDR1 SGHAT, CDR2 FQNNGV. The CDR3 has 12 amino acids. V was shortened by 1 base and J by 4 bases, with 4 bases between the two germline ends. The CDR3 loop is CASSLGLETQYF. CDR3 nucleotide sequence: TGTGCCAGCAGCTTAGGCTTAGAGACCCAGTACTTC.

The V call is TRBV6-1, the J call TRBJ2-7; perhaps D is TRBD1 or TRBD2 (5 bases each). The CDR3 spans 13 residues. V was clipped by 6 bases and J by 1 base, with 10 bases between them. In germline, CDR1 is MNHNS, CDR2 SASEGT. The chain's CDR3 is CASSVGRSYEQYF. The CDR3 DNA reads as TGTGCCAGCAGCGTGGGACGGTCCTACGAGCAGTACTTC.

The V call is TRBV2, the J call TRBJ2-7; maybe TRBD2 (6 bases). V shed 6 bases and J shed 0 bases, with 12 bases lying between them. The germline V gene encodes CDR1 SNHLY and CDR2 FYNNEI. CDR3 length: 14 residues. CDR3: CASRVGGTSYEQYF. Here the CDR3 DNA reads TGTGCCAGCAGGGTTGGCGGGACCTCCTACGAGCAGTACTTC. Full variable domain (rest looked up from reference TRBV2 and TRBJ2-7): EPEVTQTPSHQVTQMGQEVILRCVPISNHLYFYWYRQILGQKVEFLVSFYNNEISEKSEIFDDQFSVERPDGSNFTLKIRSTKLEDSAMYFCASRVGGTSYEQYFGPGTRLTVT.

In its sample, this clone was seen a few times. The chain recombines TRBV4-1 with TRBJ1-1; no clear D gene. CDR3 length: 16 residues. Trimming took 3 bases from V and 6 from J, leaving 20 bases between them. The V gene's germline CDR1 is MGHRA and CDR2 YSYEKL. The CDR3 DNA follows: TGCGCCAGCAGCCATTTCGTTCGGGGATTTTGGTCTGAAGCTTTCTTT. This translates into CASSHFVRGFWSEAFF.

The chain employs TRBV15 and TRBJ1-5, with D unclear. Germline loops: CDR1 LNHNV, CDR2 YYDKDF (reference sequence). The CDR3 extends over 13 amino acids. V lost 1 base, J lost 5 bases, and 6 bases lay in between. CDR3 sequence: CATSRGPHQPQHF. The CDR3 DNA reads TGTGCCACCAGCAGAGGGCCCCATCAGCCCCAGCATTTT. Combining the CDR3 with reference TRBV15 and TRBJ1-5 gives the whole variable domain DAMVIQNPRYQVTQFGKPVTLSCSQTLNHNVMYWYQQKSSQAPKLLFHYYDKDFNNEADTPDNFQSRRPNTSFCFLDIRSPGLGDTAMYLCATSRGPHQPQHFGDGTRLSIL.

The gene calls are TRBV30 and TRBJ2-3; 13 bases fit TRBD2. CDR3 length: 15 amino acids. V trimming: 8 bases; J trimming: 8 bases; junction bases outside the gene matches: 13. Per germline, CDR1 GTSNPN and CDR2 SVGIG (reference sequence). Written as DNA, the CDR3 is TGTGCCCGGTCCCGGACTAGCGGGGGCAGGAGTACGCAGTATTTT. Protein sequence: CARSRTSGGRSTQYF.

This clone was detected only a few times. The V call is TRBV25-1, the J call TRBJ2-1; possibly TRBD2 for D (6 bases). This CDR3 is built from 13 residues. Per the germline V gene, CDR1 is MGHDK and CDR2 is SYGVNS. V was shortened by 3 bases and J by 14 bases, with 17 bases between the two germline ends. Written as DNA, the CDR3 is TGTGCCAGCAGTGACCCCAAGTGGACTATAAAGTTCTTC. It translates to CASSDPKWTIKFF.

By sample share, this clone is medium-sized. The chain uses TRBV28 and TRBJ2-7; 9 bases fit TRBD2. The CDR3 is 16 amino acids. V was pared by 4 bases and J by 8 bases, with 15 bases of the junction left unmatched. The germline V gene encodes CDR1 MDHEN and CDR2 SYDVKM. In DNA, the CDR3 is TGTGCCAGCAGTTCACATATCATTAGCGGGAGCTTCAAGCAGTACTTC. Its protein product is CASSSHIISGSFKQYF.

The chain links TRBV7-9 to TRBJ2-7, with TRBD1 matching 12 bases. V shed 4 bases and J 0 bases; nucleotides not matched to a gene: 4. CDR1 is SEHNR and CDR2 is FQNEAQ in the germline V gene (reference sequence). This CDR3 comprises 16 residues. The CDR3 coding sequence is TGTGCCAGCAGCTCCGAGGGACAGGGGGCCTCCTACGAGCAGTACTTC. Translation: CASSSEGQGASYEQYF.

The chain employs TRBV6-5 and TRBJ2-3; either TRBD1 or TRBD2 may supply D (5 bases each). Germline V gene lookup returns CDR1 MNHEY and CDR2 SVGAGI. The germline V and J ends were trimmed by 7 bases and 3 bases, with 14 bases remaining between them. The CDR3 has 14 residues. CDR3 loop: CASNSQGATDTQYF. The CDR3 bases are TGTGCCAGCAATTCCCAGGGAGCAACAGATACGCAGTATTTT.

This chain joins TRBV6-5 and TRBJ2-7; TRBD2 is a possible D gene (6 bases). The germline V gene has CDR1 MNHEY and CDR2 SVGAGI. This CDR3 spans 15 amino acids. V dropped 0 bases and J dropped 3 bases, with 12 bases sitting between them. The CDR3 spells CASSYSWTILYEQYF. CDR3 DNA: TGTGCCAGCAGTTACTCTTGGACTATTCTCTACGAGCAGTACTTC.

CDR3 nucleotide sequence: TGTGCCAGCCTGGATACGGGACAGGGGATTGCTGGCTACACCTTC. Protein: CASLDTGQGIAGYTF. The rearrangement links TRBV28 to TRBJ1-2; TRBD1 aligns across 10 bases. The J segment lost 7 bases and the V segment lost 8 bases, leaving 13 bases of the junction unmatched. The CDR3 totals 15 residues. CDR1 and CDR2 (germline): MDHEN, SYDVKM.

This sequence joins TRBV29-1 and TRBJ2-3, with a tentative D call TRBD2 (6 bases). The CDR3 spans 15 residues. Trimming shortened V by 3 bases and J by 2 bases, and 15 bases separated the two germline ends. The germline V gene has CDR1 SQVTM and CDR2 ANQGSEA. The chain's CDR3 is CSVEGLAASTDTQYF. The CDR3 nucleotides read TGCAGCGTTGAGGGGTTAGCGGCCTCCACAGATACGCAGTATTTT.

The rearrangement links TRBV4-3 to TRBJ2-4, with D tentatively TRBD2 (6 bases). The germline V gene has CDR1 LGHNA and CDR2 YSLEER. V lost 3 bases and J lost 9, with 15 bases in between. The CDR3 sequence is 14 residues long. CDR3 region: CASSHDSWRGIQYF. The CDR3 DNA follows: TGCGCCAGCAGCCATGACAGCTGGAGGGGCATTCAGTACTTC.

This clone has more than one count but fewer than ten. This sequence joins TRBV2 and TRBJ1-5, with 9 bases matching TRBD1. Looked up from germline, CDR1 is SNHLY and CDR2 is FYNNEI. Trimming cost V 5 bases and J 6 bases; bases outside gene matches: 8. The CDR3 runs 15 residues. CDR3 bases: TGTGCCAGCAGTAACCGGGACAGGGTCGGTCAGCCCCAGCATTTT. This sequence encodes CASSNRDRVGQPQHF. Combining the CDR3 with reference TRBV2 and TRBJ1-5 gives the whole variable domain EPEVTQTPSHQVTQMGQEVILRCVPISNHLYFYWYRQILGQKVEFLVSFYNNEISEKSEIFDDQFSVERPDGSNFTLKIRSTKLEDSAMYFCASSNRDRVGQPQHFGDGTRLSIL.

J is TRBJ1-1 and V is TRBV28; tentatively, D is TRBD1 (5 bases). The V gene's germline CDR1 is MDHEN and CDR2 SYDVKM. Trimming removed 3 bases from V and 5 bases from J, with 19 bases in between. CDR3 length equals 16 residues. In DNA, the CDR3 is TGTGCCAGCAGTTTCCGGCAGGGAGGGAGGTCGACTGAAGCTTTCTTT. It is translated as CASSFRQGGRSTEAFF.

The chain combines TRBV9 with TRBJ2-3; 8 nucleotides match TRBD2. J lost 5 bases, V lost 5 bases, and 10 bases had no gene match. This CDR3 contains 15 residues. Germline CDR1 is SGDLS and CDR2 is YYNGEE. CDR3 coding DNA: TGTGCCAGCAGTAGAGGCGGGGGGTCGGAAGATACGCAGTATTTT. It specifies CASSRGGGSEDTQYF.

In the case of this clone: The junction differs from germline at one of its ends, possibly a read error. The V call is TRBV2, the J call TRBJ1-2; a weak D match, TRBD1 (6 bases). Germline CDR1 reads SNHLY; CDR2 reads FYNNEI. The CDR3 has 16 residues. The CDR3 DNA follows: TGTGCCAGCAGCGAAGACGGAACAGGGAAACTCTATGGCTACACCTTC. Translating gives CASSEDGTGKLYGYTF.

This clone occurred a few times. V usage is TRBV11-2 and J usage is TRBJ2-7; TRBD1 is a possible D gene (5 bases). This CDR3 comprises 15 residues. Germline CDR1 and CDR2: SGHAT and FQNNGV. Between the trimmed V and J ends, which lost 6 bases and 3 bases, there was a span of 18 bases. The CDR3 DNA reads TGTGCCAGCAGTCCGACAAACAGGAACCTCTACGAGCAGTACTTC. Translation: CASSPTNRNLYEQYF. The variable domain in full, completed from reference TRBV11-2 and TRBJ2-7, reads EAGVAQSPRYKIIEKRQSVAFWCNPISGHATLYWYQQILGQGPKLLIQFQNNGVVDDSQLPKDRFSAERLKGVDSTLKIQPAKLEDSAVYLCASSPTNRNLYEQYFGPGTRLTVT.

This clone turned up a few times. The gene calls are TRBV18 and TRBJ1-5; perhaps TRBD1 as D (5 bases). The V gene lost 9 bases and the J gene lost 2 bases, with 17 bases spanning the gap. The CDR3 is 15 residues long. The germline CDR1 and CDR2 sequences are KGHSH and LQKENI. The CDR3 sequence: CASQGDNMGNQPQHF. The CDR3 DNA is TGTGCCAGTCAAGGGGATAATATGGGCAATCAGCCCCAGCATTTT.